Below are 8 T cell receptor beta chains sequenced from a single sample in a study of cytomegalovirus exposure and HLA in healthy donors. Primers: 60 Vbeta forward and 13 Jbeta reverse. Repertoires were generated with immunoSEQ multiplex PCR, while TCRdb's copy carries only in-frame clones and drops some. Counted here are 180,000 or so clones, 77% occurring once; the ten biggest clones make up more than 1.4%. Sequenced sample: PBMCs. The receptor set was obtained from a man aged 18 to 30 in good health and CMV-seronegative.

This clone has more than one count but fewer than ten. The genes are TRBV7-2 and TRBJ2-2; the D gene is possibly TRBD2 (6 bases). The CDR3 consists of 16 residues. V lost 6 bases to trimming and J lost 4 bases, with 18 bases between them. Germline V gives CDR1 SGHTA, CDR2 FQGNSA. CDR3 protein: CASRSRAGYGTGELFF. CDR3 DNA sequence: TGTGCCAGCAGGTCCCGGGCGGGGTACGGCACCGGGGAGCTGTTTTTT.

The CDR3 bases are TGTGCCAGCAGCCTAACTCAGAACACTGAAGCTTTCTTT. Translated: CASSLTQNTEAFF. The J gene is TRBJ1-1, the V gene TRBV7-9; D is unclear. Trimming took 5 bases from V and 1 from J, leaving 8 bases between them. The germline CDR1 and CDR2 sequences are SEHNR and FQNEAQ (reference sequence). This CDR3 spans 13 amino acids. Drawing the rest from reference TRBV7-9 and TRBJ1-1, the complete variable domain is DTGVSQNPRHKITKRGQNVTFRCDPISEHNRLYWYRQTLGQGPEFLTYFQNEAQLEKSRLLSDRFSAERPKGSFSTLEIQRTEQGDSAMYLCASSLTQNTEAFFGQGTRLTVV.

The genes are TRBV7-9 and TRBJ1-4, with 7 positions matching TRBD1. With 5 bases clipped from V and 4 bases from J, the junction kept 10 bases outside the gene matches. The CDR3 sequence is 16 residues long. CDR1 SEHNR and CDR2 FQNEAQ come from the germline V gene (reference sequence). CDR3 amino acids: CASSPGLGQFNEKLFF. As DNA, the CDR3 is TGTGCCAGCAGCCCAGGCCTGGGACAGTTTAATGAAAAACTGTTTTTT.

The chain recombines TRBV28 with TRBJ2-7, with 7 bases that match TRBD2. The CDR3 has 15 amino acids. Germline loops: CDR1 MDHEN, CDR2 SYDVKM. With V trimmed by 0 bases and J by 5 bases, 7 bases remained unmatched. The chain's CDR3 is CASSLWGGSAHEQYF. The DNA for the CDR3 is TGTGCCAGCAGTTTATGGGGAGGGAGCGCGCACGAGCAGTACTTC.

The gene calls are TRBV5-1 and TRBJ2-3, with D possibly being TRBD1 (6 bases). This CDR3 contains 17 residues. Trimming shortened V by 1 base and J by 5 bases, and 20 bases separated the two germline ends. Germline CDR1 is SGHRS and CDR2 is YFSETQ. CDR3 region: CASSLIVQGRGQDTQYF. The DNA of the CDR3 is TGCGCCAGCAGCTTGATTGTGCAGGGGAGAGGACAAGATACGCAGTATTTT. The complete variable domain, with remaining parts taken from reference TRBV5-1 and TRBJ2-3, reads KAGVTQTPRYLIKTRGQQVTLSCSPISGHRSVSWYQQTPGQGLQFLFEYFSETQRNKGNFPGRFSGRQFSNSRSEMNVSTLELGDSALYLCASSLIVQGRGQDTQYFGPGTRLTVL.

This chain joins TRBV11-1 and TRBJ1-4, with a tentative D call TRBD1 (6 bases). Germline CDR1 and CDR2: SGHAT and FQDESV (reference sequence). The CDR3 is 15 amino acids. Trimming removed 1 base from V and 0 bases from J, with 6 bases in between. CDR3 region: CASSLEGATNEKLFF. The CDR3 DNA reads TGTGCCAGCAGCTTAGAGGGGGCAACTAATGAAAAACTGTTTTTT. The complete variable domain, with remaining parts taken from reference TRBV11-1 and TRBJ1-4, reads EAEVAQSPRYKITEKSQAVAFWCDPISGHATLYWYRQILGQGPELLVQFQDESVVDDSQLPKDRFSAERLKGVDSTLKIQPAELGDSAMYLCASSLEGATNEKLFFGSGTQLSVL.

The chain recombines TRBV7-9 with TRBJ2-7; 7 bases align to TRBD1. The CDR3 covers 16 residues. Germline CDR1 reads SEHNR; CDR2 reads FQNEAQ (reference sequence). V dropped 0 bases and J dropped 4; count of bases not matched to a gene: 9. This chain's CDR3 is CASSLALGQKGYEQYF. Written as DNA, the CDR3 is TGTGCCAGCAGCTTAGCCCTGGGACAGAAAGGTTACGAGCAGTACTTC. Full variable domain (remainder filled in from reference TRBV7-9 and TRBJ2-7): DTGVSQNPRHKITKRGQNVTFRCDPISEHNRLYWYRQTLGQGPEFLTYFQNEAQLEKSRLLSDRFSAERPKGSFSTLEIQRTEQGDSAMYLCASSLALGQKGYEQYFGPGTRLTVT.

This rearrangement joins TRBV6-6 to TRBJ2-5; 7 nucleotides align to TRBD2. Trimming removed 7 bases from V and 4 bases from J; junction bases left unmatched: 12. This CDR3 region has 15 residues. Germline V gene data show CDR1 as MNHNY and CDR2 as SVGAGI (reference sequence). The CDR3 loop is CASTRAGPPGETQYF. CDR3 DNA: TGTGCCAGCACTCGAGCGGGACCTCCCGGAGAGACCCAGTACTTC.